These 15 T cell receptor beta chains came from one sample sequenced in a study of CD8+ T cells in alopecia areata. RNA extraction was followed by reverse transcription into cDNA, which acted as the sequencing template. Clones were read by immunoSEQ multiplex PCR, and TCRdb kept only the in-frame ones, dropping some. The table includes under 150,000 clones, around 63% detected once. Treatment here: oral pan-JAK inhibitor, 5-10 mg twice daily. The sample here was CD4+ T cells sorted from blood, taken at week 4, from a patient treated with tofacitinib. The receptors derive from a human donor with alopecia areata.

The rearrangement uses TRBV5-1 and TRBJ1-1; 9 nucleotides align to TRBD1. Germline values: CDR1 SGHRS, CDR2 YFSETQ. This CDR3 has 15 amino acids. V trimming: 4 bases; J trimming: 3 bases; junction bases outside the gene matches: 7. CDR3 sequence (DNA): TGCGCCAGCAGCCTCTCGACAGGGGGTGACACTGAAGCTTTCTTT. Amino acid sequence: CASSLSTGGDTEAFF. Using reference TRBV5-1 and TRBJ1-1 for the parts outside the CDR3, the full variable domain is KAGVTQTPRYLIKTRGQQVTLSCSPISGHRSVSWYQQTPGQGLQFLFEYFSETQRNKGNFPGRFSGRQFSNSRSEMNVSTLELGDSALYLCASSLSTGGDTEAFFGQGTRLTVV.

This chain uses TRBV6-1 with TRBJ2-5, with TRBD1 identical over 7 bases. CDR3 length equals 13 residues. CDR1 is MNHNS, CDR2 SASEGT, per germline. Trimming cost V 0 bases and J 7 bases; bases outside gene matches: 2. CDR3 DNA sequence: TGTGCCAGCAGTGAAGCCGGACAGGCGACCCAGTACTTC. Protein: CASSEAGQATQYF.

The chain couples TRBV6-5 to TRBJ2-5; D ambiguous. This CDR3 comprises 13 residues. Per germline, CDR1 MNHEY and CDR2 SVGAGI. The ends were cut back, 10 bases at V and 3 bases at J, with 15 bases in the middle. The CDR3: CATPSRAEETQYF. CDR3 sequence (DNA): TGTGCCACCCCTTCTAGGGCTGAAGAGACCCAGTACTTC.

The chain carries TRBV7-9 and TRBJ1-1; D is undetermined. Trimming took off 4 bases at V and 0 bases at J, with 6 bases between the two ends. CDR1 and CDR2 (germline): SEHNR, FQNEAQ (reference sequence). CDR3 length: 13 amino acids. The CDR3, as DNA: TGTGCCAGCAGCTATCAGGTGAACACTGAAGCTTTCTTT. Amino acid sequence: CASSYQVNTEAFF.

Written as DNA, the CDR3 is TGTGCCAGCAGCTCCCACGGGGAGGTCTATACCACAGATACGCAGTATTTT. As protein: CASSSHGEVYTTDTQYF. The V gene is TRBV7-8, the J gene TRBJ2-3; maybe TRBD2 (6 bases). V was pared by 4 bases and J by 2 bases, with 19 bases between. The CDR3 totals 17 residues. Germline V lookup: CDR1 SGHVS, CDR2 FQNEAQ.

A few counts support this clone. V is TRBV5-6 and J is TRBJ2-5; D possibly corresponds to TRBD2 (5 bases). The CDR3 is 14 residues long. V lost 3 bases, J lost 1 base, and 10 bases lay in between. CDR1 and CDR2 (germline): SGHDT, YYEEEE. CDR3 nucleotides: TGTGCCAGCAGCTCAACTAGACTCCAAGAGACCCAGTACTTC. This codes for CASSSTRLQETQYF.

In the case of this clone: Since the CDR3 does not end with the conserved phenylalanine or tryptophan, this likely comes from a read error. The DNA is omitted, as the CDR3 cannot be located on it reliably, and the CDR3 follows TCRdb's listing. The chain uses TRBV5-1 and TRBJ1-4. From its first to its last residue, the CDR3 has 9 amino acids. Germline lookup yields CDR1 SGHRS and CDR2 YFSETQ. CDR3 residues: CASSFKGGI.

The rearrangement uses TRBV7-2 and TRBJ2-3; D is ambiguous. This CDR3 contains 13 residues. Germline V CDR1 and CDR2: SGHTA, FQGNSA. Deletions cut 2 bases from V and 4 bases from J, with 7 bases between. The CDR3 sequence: CASSLNLADTQYF. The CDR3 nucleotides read TGTGCCAGCAGCTTAAACTTGGCAGATACGCAGTATTTT.

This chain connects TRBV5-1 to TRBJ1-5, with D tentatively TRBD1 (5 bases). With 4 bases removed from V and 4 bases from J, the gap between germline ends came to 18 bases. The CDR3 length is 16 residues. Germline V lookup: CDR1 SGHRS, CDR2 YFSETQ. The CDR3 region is CASSLTAGGSNQPQHF. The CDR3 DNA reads TGCGCCAGCAGCCTGACAGCTGGTGGGTCAAATCAGCCCCAGCATTTT.

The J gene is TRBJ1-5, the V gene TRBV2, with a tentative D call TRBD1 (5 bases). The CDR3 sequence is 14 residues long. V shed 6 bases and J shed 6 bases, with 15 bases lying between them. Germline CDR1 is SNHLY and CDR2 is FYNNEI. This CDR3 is CASSGGTSAQPQHF. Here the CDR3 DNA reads TGTGCCAGCAGCGGAGGGACCTCAGCTCAGCCCCAGCATTTT.

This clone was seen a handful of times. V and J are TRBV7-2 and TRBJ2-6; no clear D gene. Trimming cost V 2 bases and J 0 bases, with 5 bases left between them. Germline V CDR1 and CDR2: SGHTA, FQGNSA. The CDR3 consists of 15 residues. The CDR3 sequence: CASSLQVSGANVLTF. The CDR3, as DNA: TGTGCCAGCAGCTTACAGGTCTCTGGGGCCAACGTCCTGACTTTC.

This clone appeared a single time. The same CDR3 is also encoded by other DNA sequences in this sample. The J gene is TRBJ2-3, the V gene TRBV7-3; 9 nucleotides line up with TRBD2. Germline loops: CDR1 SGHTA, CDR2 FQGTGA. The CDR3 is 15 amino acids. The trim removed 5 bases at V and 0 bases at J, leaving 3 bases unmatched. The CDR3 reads CASSLAGLSTDTQYF. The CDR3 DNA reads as TGTGCCAGCAGCCTAGCGGGACTGAGCACAGATACGCAGTATTTT.

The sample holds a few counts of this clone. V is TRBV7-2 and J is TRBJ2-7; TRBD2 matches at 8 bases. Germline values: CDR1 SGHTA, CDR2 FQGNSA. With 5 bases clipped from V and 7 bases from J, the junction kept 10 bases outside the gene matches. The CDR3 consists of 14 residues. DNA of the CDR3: TGTGCCAGCAGCAAGGTAGCGGGACTCCTGGAGCAGTACTTC. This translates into CASSKVAGLLEQYF.

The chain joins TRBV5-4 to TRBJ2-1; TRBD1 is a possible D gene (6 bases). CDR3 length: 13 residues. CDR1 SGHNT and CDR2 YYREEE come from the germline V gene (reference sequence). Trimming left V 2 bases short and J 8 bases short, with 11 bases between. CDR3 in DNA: TGTGCCAGCAGCTTCAGGGGCGCGGATGAGCAGTTCTTC. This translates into CASSFRGADEQFF.

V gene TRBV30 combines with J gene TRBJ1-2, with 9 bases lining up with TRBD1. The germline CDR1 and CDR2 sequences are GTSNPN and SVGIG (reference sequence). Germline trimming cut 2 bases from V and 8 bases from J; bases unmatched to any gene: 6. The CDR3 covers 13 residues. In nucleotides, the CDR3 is TGTGCCTGGAGTCACAGGACAGGGGTCGGCTACACCTTC. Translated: CAWSHRTGVGYTF.